This T cell receptor (beta chain) was identified during a study of blood T cell repertoires in COVID-19. With V trimmed by 4 bases and J by 7 bases, 7 bases remained unmatched. From germline, CDR1 is SGHRS and CDR2 YFSETQ. There are 14 residues in the CDR3. TCRdb keeps only in-frame clones here, not all; method: immunoSEQ multiplex PCR. The sample contains about 220,000 clones, roughly nine tenths of which appear only once. This clone occurred once. The rearrangement joins TRBV5-1 to TRBJ1-2; 10 nucleotides agree with TRBD1. The sample taken for sequencing was peripheral blood. The receptor's source is a woman aged 50 to 65 with COVID-19, enrolled during active disease. The CDR3 loop is CASSPRDRGAGYTF. The CDR3 coding sequence is TGCGCCAGCAGCCCAAGGGACAGGGGAGCTGGCTACACCTTC. The full variable domain, completed using reference TRBV5-1 and TRBJ1-2, is KAGVTQTPRYLIKTRGQQVTLSCSPISGHRSVSWYQQTPGQGLQFLFEYFSETQRNKGNFPGRFSGRQFSNSRSEMNVSTLELGDSALYLCASSPRDRGAGYTFGSGTRLTVV.